These 10 T cell receptor beta chains came from one sample sequenced in a study of naive and memory T cell subsets. Reverse transcription of blood and skin TCR RNA was primed at alpha and beta constant regions. TCRdb called the 5' RACE reads again in MiXCR, with one record for every CDR3 protein. In the table there are 20,000 to 30,000 distinct CDR3 sequences, roughly a quarter of which are singletons. Adult healthy volunteers gave 2.5 ml peripheral blood for whole-blood RNA. These TCRs come from a female donor in good health.

There are many counts of this clonotype. The chain is built from TRBV7-2 and TRBJ2-3; D might be TRBD1 or TRBD2, each matching 5 bases. V gave up 1 base and J gave up 4 bases, with 12 bases separating them. Germline CDR1 and CDR2: SGHTA and FQGNSA. CDR3 size: 15 residues. Here the CDR3 DNA reads TGTGCCAGCAGCTTAGGGGACGCGATTCCAGATACGCAGTATTTT. Residues: CASSLGDAIPDTQYF.

By share, this clonotype counts as medium-sized. V usage is TRBV7-8 and J usage is TRBJ2-7; 13 bases agree with TRBD2. After removal of 4 bases from V and 6 bases from J, the junction contained 12 bases not matched to a gene. Germline loops: CDR1 SGHVS, CDR2 FQNEAQ. CDR3 size: 17 residues. The CDR3, as DNA: TGTGCCAGCAGCTCCAAGGAGCCGGGACTAGCGGGAATCGAGCAGTACTTC. It is translated as CASSSKEPGLAGIEQYF. Full variable domain (rest looked up from reference TRBV7-8 and TRBJ2-7): GAGVSQSPRYKVAKRGQDVALRCDPISGHVSLFWYQQALGQGPEFLTYFQNEAQLDKSGLPSDRFFAERPEGSVSTLKIQRTQQEDSAVYLCASSSKEPGLAGIEQYFGPGTRLTVT.

V and J are TRBV20-1 and TRBJ2-7; possible D gene TRBD1, 5 bases. V was shortened by 2 bases and J by 6 bases, with 17 bases between the two germline ends. Germline V gene lookup returns CDR1 DFQATT and CDR2 SNEGSKA (reference sequence). The length of the CDR3 is 14 residues. CDR3 bases: TGCAGTGCTAGATTGGCAGGGAACGACGCCGAGCAGTACTTC. It translates to CSARLAGNDAEQYF.

The chain couples TRBV10-3 to TRBJ1-3, with D unclear. This CDR3 is built from 13 residues. Germline V gene lookup returns CDR1 ENHRY and CDR2 SYGVKD. V was cut by 4 bases and J by 16 bases, with 20 bases left in between. CDR3 residues: CAISAPDDGPTYF. Here the CDR3 DNA reads TGTGCCATCAGTGCCCCCGACGACGGACCGACGTATTTT.

V is TRBV6-5 and J is TRBJ2-2, with D tentatively TRBD1 (6 bases). Germline V CDR1 and CDR2: MNHEY, SVGAGI. V lost 4 bases and J 0 bases, leaving 9 bases between the germline ends. The CDR3 is made up of 15 amino acids. The CDR3 reads CASSWDTPNTGELFF. The CDR3 nucleotides are TGTGCCAGCAGTTGGGACACCCCGAACACCGGGGAGCTGTTTTTT.

By sample share, this clonotype is medium-sized. V gene TRBV5-5 combines with J gene TRBJ1-1, with 10 positions matching TRBD1. V was clipped by 6 bases and J by 1 base; unmatched bases: 6. The CDR3 is made up of 15 amino acids. Germline values: CDR1 SGHKS, CDR2 YYEKEE (reference sequence). The CDR3, as DNA: TGTGCCAGCACACGGACAGGGGGACGGAACACTGAAGCTTTCTTT. Encoded protein: CASTRTGGRNTEAFF. Complete variable domain (other parts from reference TRBV5-5 and TRBJ1-1): DAGVTQSPTHLIKTRGQQVTLRCSPISGHKSVSWYQQVLGQGPQFIFQYYEKEERGRGNFPDRFSARQFPNYSSELNVNALLLGDSALYLCASTRTGGRNTEAFFGQGTRLTVV.

The table lists this clonotype with a few counts. This sequence joins TRBV6-6 and TRBJ2-5; D tentatively reads TRBD1 or TRBD2 (5 bases each). The CDR3 is 16 amino acids. Trimming removed 7 bases from V and 1 base from J, with 19 bases in between. From germline, CDR1 is MNHNY and CDR2 SVGAGI (reference sequence). For the CDR3, the DNA is TGTGCCAGCACCCCCGACAGTGACTACCCCCAAGAGACCCAGTACTTC. It encodes CASTPDSDYPQETQYF.

This clonotype was seen repeatedly, ten times or more. V gene TRBV20-1 combines with J gene TRBJ2-7; D is possibly TRBD2 (6 bases). Germline V lookup: CDR1 DFQATT, CDR2 SNEGSKA (reference sequence). V lost 5 bases to trimming and J lost 6 bases, with 17 bases between them. The CDR3 is 13 amino acids. The CDR3 is CSAGEAAYVEQYF. The CDR3 DNA sequence: TGCAGTGCTGGGGAGGCAGCGTACGTCGAGCAGTACTTC.

The gene calls are TRBV27 and TRBJ2-7; 7 bases match TRBD2. CDR1 is MNHEY, CDR2 SMNVEV, per germline (reference sequence). This CDR3 spans 15 amino acids. Germline trimming cut 0 bases from V and 3 bases from J; bases unmatched to any gene: 5. This chain's CDR3 is CASSLSSSGVYEQYF. CDR3 bases: TGTGCCAGCAGTTTATCCTCCAGCGGGGTCTACGAGCAGTACTTC.

This clonotype was seen only a few times. V usage is TRBV20-1 and J usage is TRBJ1-1, with 7 bases matching TRBD1. Germline lookup yields CDR1 DFQATT and CDR2 SNEGSKA (reference sequence). The CDR3 covers 12 residues. V was pared by 6 bases and J by 4 bases, with 5 bases of the junction left unmatched. In DNA form, the CDR3 reads TGCAGTGCAAGTTCAGGGGGCACTGAAGCTTTCTTT. It yields the protein CSASSGGTEAFF.